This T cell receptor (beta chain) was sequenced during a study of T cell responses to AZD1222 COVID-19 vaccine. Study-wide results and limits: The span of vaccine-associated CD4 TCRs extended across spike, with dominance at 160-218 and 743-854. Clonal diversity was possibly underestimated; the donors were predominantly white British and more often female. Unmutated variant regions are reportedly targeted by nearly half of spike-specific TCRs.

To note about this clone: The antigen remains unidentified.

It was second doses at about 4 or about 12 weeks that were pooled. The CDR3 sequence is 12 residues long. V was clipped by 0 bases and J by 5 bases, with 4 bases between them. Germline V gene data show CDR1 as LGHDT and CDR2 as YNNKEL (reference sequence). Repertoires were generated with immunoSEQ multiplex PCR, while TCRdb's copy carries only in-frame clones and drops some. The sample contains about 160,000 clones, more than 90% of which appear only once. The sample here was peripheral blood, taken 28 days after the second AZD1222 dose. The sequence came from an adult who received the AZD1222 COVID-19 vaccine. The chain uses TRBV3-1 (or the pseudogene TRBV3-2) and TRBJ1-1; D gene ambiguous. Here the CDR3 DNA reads TGTGCCAGCAGCCAAGAGGGGACTGAAGCTTTCTTT. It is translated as CASSQEGTEAFF.